The 10 T cell receptor beta chains listed next were all sequenced from one sample in a study of CD8 T cells in ankylosing spondylitis. TCRdb fed the 5' RACE reads into MiXCR, producing one record per CDR3 protein. Of around 140,000 distinct CDR3 sequences listed, about 15% are singletons. Whole-study findings and limits: Ankylosing spondylitis blood appeared to carry a characteristic TCR beta motif of eight or nine highly homologous variants.

These receptors have no identified antigens. Sequenced sample: blood, either unsorted or a sorted T cell fraction (not recorded which). The source of these receptors is a male donor with ankylosing spondylitis.

This CDR3 reads CASGRTGGCQPQHF. The DNA of the CDR3 is TGTGCCAGCGGAAGGACAGGGGGTTGTCAGCCCCAGCATTTT. The chain is built from TRBV25-1 and TRBJ1-5; 10 nucleotides match TRBD1. The CDR3 loop spans 14 amino acids. Germline CDR1 is MGHDK and CDR2 is SYGVNS. J was trimmed by 6 bases and V by 8 bases; bases with no gene match: 7.

This clonotype has just a few counts. The genes are TRBV7-8 and TRBJ1-2; no clear D. This CDR3 has 15 amino acids. Trimming pared 3 bases from V and 2 bases from J, leaving 13 bases between. Germline V CDR1 and CDR2: SGHVS, FQNEAQ. This CDR3 is CASSFGKGGNYGYTF. The CDR3, as DNA: TGTGCCAGCAGCTTTGGGAAGGGCGGAAACTATGGCTACACCTTC.

This clonotype showed up just a few times. This sequence joins TRBV25-1 and TRBJ2-7; 9 bases align to TRBD1. CDR1 MGHDK and CDR2 SYGVNS come from the germline V gene. This CDR3 spans 13 amino acids. V lost 6 bases, J lost 6 bases, and 6 bases stayed unmatched. This CDR3 reads CASRDTGGVEQYF. The CDR3 DNA follows: TGTGCCAGCAGGGATACAGGGGGCGTCGAGCAGTACTTC.

The chain couples TRBV28 to TRBJ1-1; TRBD1 agrees at 8 bases. The CDR3 loop spans 15 amino acids. The trim removed 5 bases at V and 4 bases at J, leaving 9 bases unmatched. CDR1 is MDHEN and CDR2 is SYDVKM in the germline V gene. This CDR3 is CASSPRGQGGTEAFF. CDR3 nucleotides: TGTGCCAGCAGTCCACGTGGACAGGGAGGCACTGAAGCTTTCTTT.

The genes are TRBV28 and TRBJ2-1, with D perhaps TRBD1 or TRBD2 (6 bases each). Between the trimmed V and J ends, which lost 7 bases and 0 bases, there was a span of 25 bases. The CDR3 length is 19 residues. The germline gives CDR1 MDHEN, CDR2 SYDVKM. In nucleotides, the CDR3 is TGTGCCAGCACCTCTCTTCGGGGGACACCGAACCTCTCCTACAATGAGCAGTTCTTC. This gives the protein CASTSLRGTPNLSYNEQFF.

This clonotype was counted only a few times. V gene TRBV7-6 combines with J gene TRBJ2-1; 10 bases map to TRBD2. CDR1 is SGHVS, CDR2 FNYEAQ, per germline. This CDR3 is built from 17 residues. Trimming at V came to 5 bases and at J to 4 bases, leaving 11 bases not matched to a gene. The CDR3 region has the DNA TGTGCCAGCAGCCTCATGTTCCAGACTAGCGGGTACAATGAGCAGTTCTTC. This encodes CASSLMFQTSGYNEQFF. Together with reference TRBV7-6 and TRBJ2-1, the CDR3 gives the full variable domain: GAGVSQSPRYKVTKRGQDVALRCDPISGHVSLYWYRQALGQGPEFLTYFNYEAQQDKSGLPNDRFSAERPEGSISTLTIQRTEQRDSAMYRCASSLMFQTSGYNEQFFGPGTRLTVL.

This clonotype has at least ten counts. The rearrangement joins TRBV9 to TRBJ2-7; tentatively, D is TRBD1 or TRBD2 (6 bases each). Germline values: CDR1 SGDLS, CDR2 YYNGEE. V was trimmed by 2 bases and J by 6 bases, leaving 12 bases between them. The CDR3 has 13 amino acids. The CDR3 DNA is TGTGCCAGCAGCGTTTACGGGGGCGGCGAGCAGTACTTC. It encodes CASSVYGGGEQYF.

The V gene is TRBV20-1, the J gene TRBJ1-3, with TRBD1 matching 9 bases. Trimming removed 4 bases from V and 4 bases from J; junction bases left unmatched: 11. Germline-derived CDR1 and CDR2 are DFQATT and SNEGSKA (reference sequence). The CDR3 loop spans 16 amino acids. This CDR3 reads CSATDLIGTGGNTIYF. The CDR3 region has the DNA TGCAGTGCTACTGATCTAATCGGGACAGGGGGAAACACCATATATTTT.

This chain links TRBV9 with TRBJ1-1, with D hard to call. Trimming took off 0 bases at V and 3 bases at J, with 9 bases between the two ends. The CDR3 spans 14 residues. In germline, CDR1 is SGDLS, CDR2 YYNGEE. The CDR3 is CASSVEALHTEAFF. For the CDR3, the DNA is TGTGCCAGCAGCGTAGAGGCCCTTCACACTGAAGCTTTCTTT.

The chain employs TRBV7-8 and TRBJ2-5; 7 nucleotides agree with TRBD1. The CDR3 covers 18 residues. CDR1 is SGHVS, CDR2 FQNEAQ, per germline. Trimming removed 4 bases from V and 5 bases from J; junction bases left unmatched: 19. This chain's CDR3 is CASSSTRQGYYYMETQYF. CDR3 nucleotides: TGTGCCAGCAGCTCGACGAGACAGGGATATTATTACATGGAGACCCAGTACTTC.